These 24 T cell receptor beta chains came from one sample sequenced in a study of technical replicates of blood from a few donors. The repertoire was sequenced with immunoSEQ multiplex PCR; TCRdb's copy has only in-frame clones and lacks some. Of about 81,000 clones in the sample, approximately 94% are singletons; the top ten hold 0.3% to 0.4%. Sequenced sample: T cells isolated from PBMCs. The origin of the receptors is a human donor in good health.

V and J are TRBV9 and TRBJ1-1; 12 bases agree with TRBD1. This CDR3 comprises 15 residues. Germline assignment: CDR1 SGDLS and CDR2 YYNGEE. V trimming: 2 bases; J trimming: 4 bases; junction bases outside the gene matches: 3. The CDR3 loop is CASSVSGQGATEAFF. For the CDR3, the DNA is TGTGCCAGCAGCGTTTCGGGACAGGGGGCCACTGAAGCTTTCTTT.

The chain employs TRBV19 and TRBJ1-2, with D perhaps TRBD1 (6 bases). The V end lost 8 bases, the J end lost 6 bases, and 16 bases lay between the germline ends. Germline V CDR1 and CDR2: LNHDA, SQIVND (reference sequence). The CDR3 has 13 residues. Written as DNA, the CDR3 is TGTGCCAGTTCCATAGGACAGAGCAATGGCTACACCTTC. Protein: CASSIGQSNGYTF.

This CDR3 reads CASSLYSGSTYEQYF. CDR3 DNA: TGTGCCAGCAGTTTATATTCAGGTTCCACCTACGAGCAGTACTTC. The chain recombines TRBV28 with TRBJ2-7; D is ambiguous. There are 15 residues in the CDR3. Trimming stripped 1 base from V and 2 bases from J, with 12 bases between. Germline V gene sequence: CDR1 MDHEN, CDR2 SYDVKM.

The CDR3 region has the DNA TGTGCCAGCAGTTTATCCGGGACAGGGGGATCATCAGATACGCAGTATTTT. The encoded protein is CASSLSGTGGSSDTQYF. The genes are TRBV27 and TRBJ2-3, with TRBD1 matching over 11 bases. The CDR3 has 17 residues. The trim removed 0 bases at V and 4 bases at J, leaving 6 bases unmatched. Germline CDR1 MNHEY, CDR2 SMNVEV (reference sequence).

The chain links TRBV4-2 to TRBJ2-1; TRBD2 matches at 10 bases. Germline loops: CDR1 LGHNA, CDR2 YNFKEQ. V was clipped by 0 bases and J by 1 base; unmatched bases: 0. This CDR3 has 16 amino acids. The CDR3 DNA sequence: TGTGCCAGCAGCCAAGAACTAGCGGGATCCTACAATGAGCAGTTCTTC. The encoded protein is CASSQELAGSYNEQFF.

This chain uses TRBV2 with TRBJ2-3; 8 bases map to TRBD1. CDR3 length: 14 residues. Germline CDR1 is SNHLY and CDR2 is FYNNEI. The V gene end was trimmed by 4 bases and the J gene end by 2 bases; junction bases not matched to a gene: 2. CDR3 DNA sequence: TGTGCCAGCAGTGGACAGGGGTTCACAGATACGCAGTATTTT. It encodes CASSGQGFTDTQYF.

The sample holds many counts of this clone. V gene TRBV7-9 combines with J gene TRBJ1-2; 7 nucleotides match TRBD1. The V and J ends lost 5 bases and 8 bases, in that order; junction bases with no gene match: 5. CDR1 and CDR2 (germline): SEHNR, FQNEAQ (reference sequence). The CDR3 is made up of 12 amino acids. This CDR3 is CASSPGGIGYTF. The DNA of the CDR3 is TGTGCCAGCAGCCCAGGGGGGATCGGCTACACCTTC.

The J gene is TRBJ2-2, the V gene TRBV25-1; 7 bases agree with TRBD1. Germline CDR1 is MGHDK and CDR2 is SYGVNS. V gave up 6 bases and J gave up 4 bases; unmatched junction bases: 5. The CDR3 contains 14 residues. The CDR3 bases are TGTGCCAGCAGAGAGGACAGGATCACCGGGGAGCTGTTTTTT. Translated: CASREDRITGELFF.

The chain combines TRBV6-5 with TRBJ1-2; D gene unclear. With 4 bases removed from V and 7 bases from J, the gap between germline ends came to 10 bases. The CDR3 has 12 amino acids. Germline V gives CDR1 MNHEY, CDR2 SVGAGI. The CDR3 is CASSSAGSGYTF. The CDR3 DNA sequence: TGTGCCAGCAGTTCCGCGGGGTCTGGCTACACCTTC.

This sequence joins TRBV10-1 and TRBJ2-3, with 8 nucleotides matching TRBD2. This CDR3 region has 13 residues. Looked up from germline, CDR1 is WNHNN and CDR2 is SYGVQD (reference sequence). V trimming: 2 bases; J trimming: 5 bases; junction bases outside the gene matches: 0. For the CDR3, the DNA is TGCGCCAGCAGTGAGAGCGGGAGAGATACGCAGTATTTT. Residues: CASSESGRDTQYF.

The J gene is TRBJ2-3, the V gene TRBV2, with TRBD2 identical over 10 bases. With V trimmed by 6 bases and J by 2 bases, 8 bases remained unmatched. This CDR3 is 16 amino acids long. Germline lookup yields CDR1 SNHLY and CDR2 FYNNEI. This CDR3 is CASSHSGRPSTDTQYF. The CDR3 nucleotides read TGTGCCAGCAGCCATAGCGGGAGGCCCTCCACAGATACGCAGTATTTT.

The chain employs TRBV7-2 and TRBJ2-7, with 8 bases fitting TRBD2. The junction had 7 bases not matched to a gene; V was cut back by 0 bases and J by 0 bases. In germline, CDR1 is SGHTA, CDR2 FQGNSA. The length of the CDR3 is 17 residues. This CDR3 is CASSLALTSGSSYEQYF. The CDR3 DNA sequence: TGTGCCAGCAGCTTAGCCTTAACTAGCGGTTCCTCCTACGAGCAGTACTTC.

This chain uses TRBV27 with TRBJ2-1; 7 bases line up with TRBD2. The CDR3 covers 15 residues. The trim removed 8 bases at V and 3 bases at J, leaving 10 bases unmatched. Germline V gives CDR1 MNHEY, CDR2 SMNVEV (reference sequence). The CDR3 DNA reads as TGTGCCAGCTCGGTCCCATCGGGGGGCTACAATGAGCAGTTCTTC. It translates to CASSVPSGGYNEQFF.

The V gene is TRBV19, the J gene TRBJ2-2, with a possible D match to TRBD2 (6 bases). In germline, CDR1 is LNHDA, CDR2 SQIVND (reference sequence). The CDR3 sequence is 14 residues long. Trimming cost V 3 bases and J 6 bases, with 11 bases left between them. CDR3 DNA sequence: TGTGCCAGTAGTATCGATGGACTATCCGGGGAGCTGTTTTTT. Its translation is CASSIDGLSGELFF.

The rearrangement uses TRBV10-3 and TRBJ2-3, with a tentative D call TRBD2 (6 bases). Germline loops: CDR1 ENHRY, CDR2 SYGVKD. V shed 8 bases and J shed 3 bases, with 15 bases lying between them. The CDR3 covers 14 residues. The DNA for the CDR3 is TGTGCCATCTCCGGGGGAGGCACGACAGATACGCAGTATTTT. Protein product: CAISGGGTTDTQYF.

This clone came up once. The V gene is TRBV13, the J gene TRBJ2-7; TRBD2 agrees at 16 bases. The CDR3 has 19 residues. Trimming cost V 2 bases and J 2 bases; bases outside gene matches: 9. Germline V CDR1 and CDR2: PRHDT, FYEKMQ (reference sequence). CDR3 residues: CASSLWGLAGGPAAYEQYF. CDR3 sequence (DNA): TGTGCCAGCAGCTTATGGGGACTAGCGGGAGGGCCGGCGGCCTACGAGCAGTACTTC.

This chain connects TRBV28 to TRBJ1-1; 8 positions agree with TRBD1. J was trimmed by 11 bases and V by 8 bases; bases with no gene match: 16. The CDR3 is made up of 14 amino acids. The germline gives CDR1 MDHEN, CDR2 SYDVKM. CDR3 bases: TGTGCCAGCTCTGGGGGCTACCAGGGGGCGAAGGCTTTCTTT. The encoded protein is CASSGGYQGAKAFF.

This rearrangement joins TRBV10-3 to TRBJ2-7; D gene uncertain. Germline-derived CDR1 and CDR2 are ENHRY and SYGVKD. The CDR3 runs 13 residues. V was trimmed by 0 bases and J by 3 bases, leaving 6 bases between them. The CDR3 bases are TGTGCCATCAGTGAGTCGATCGGCTACGAGCAGTACTTC. As protein: CAISESIGYEQYF.

In this sample, this clone turned up once. V usage is TRBV19 and J usage is TRBJ1-1, with D hard to call. CDR3 length: 15 residues. The germline V and J ends were trimmed by 6 bases and 1 base, with 15 bases remaining between them. CDR1 and CDR2 from the germline V gene are LNHDA and SQIVND (reference sequence). CDR3: CASRIKRTSNTEAFF. CDR3 nucleotide sequence: TGTGCCAGTAGGATCAAGCGAACTTCGAACACTGAAGCTTTCTTT.

The CDR3 reads CSVDSPGTGFYEQYF. The CDR3 DNA reads as TGCAGCGTTGACTCCCCCGGGACAGGATTCTACGAGCAGTACTTC. The chain combines TRBV29-1 with TRBJ2-7; TRBD1 aligns across 8 bases. CDR1 is SQVTM, CDR2 ANQGSEA, per germline. Trimming removed 3 bases from V and 3 bases from J; junction bases left unmatched: 10. This CDR3 contains 15 residues.

The chain has TRBV7-6 and TRBJ2-2, with D maybe TRBD1 (6 bases). This CDR3 is built from 15 residues. The germline V and J ends were trimmed by 5 bases and 5 bases, with 15 bases remaining between them. Per germline, CDR1 SGHVS and CDR2 FNYEAQ. The CDR3 DNA reads as TGTGCCAGCAGCCTACAGGGACATCGTACCGGGGAGCTGTTTTTT. This encodes CASSLQGHRTGELFF.

The rearrangement links TRBV5-4 to TRBJ2-3; 7 bases fit TRBD1. This CDR3 region has 15 residues. Germline CDR1 reads SGHNT; CDR2 reads YYREEE (reference sequence). The V and J ends lost 4 bases and 2 bases, in that order; junction bases with no gene match: 7. The CDR3 sequence is CASSLRTGYTDTQYF. For the CDR3, the DNA is TGTGCCAGCAGCCTGAGGACAGGATACACAGATACGCAGTATTTT.

V gene TRBV30 combines with J gene TRBJ2-1; 7 bases line up with TRBD2. With 3 bases clipped from V and 2 bases from J, the junction kept 7 bases outside the gene matches. Germline V gene sequence: CDR1 GTSNPN, CDR2 SVGIG (reference sequence). There are 15 residues in the CDR3. The CDR3 nucleotides are TGTGCCTGGAGAGCGGGACTAAGCACCTACAATGAGCAGTTCTTC. Amino acid sequence: CAWRAGLSTYNEQFF. Filled out from reference TRBV30 and TRBJ2-1, the complete variable domain reads SQTIHQWPATLVQPVGSPLSLECTVEGTSNPNLYWYRQAAGRGLQLLFYSVGIGQISSEVPQNLSASRPQDRQFILSSKKLLLSDSGFYLCAWRAGLSTYNEQFFGPGTRLTVL.

This clone was observed once. This chain joins TRBV7-2 and TRBJ2-4, with TRBD1 matching over 9 bases. This CDR3 is 14 amino acids long. CDR1 and CDR2 from the germline V gene are SGHTA and FQGNSA. V gave up 4 bases and J gave up 9 bases; unmatched junction bases: 7. Written as DNA, the CDR3 is TGTGCCAGCAGCTCAGAGGGACAGGGCAGCATTCAGTACTTC. It yields the protein CASSSEGQGSIQYF. The full variable domain, with the rest looked up from reference TRBV7-2 and TRBJ2-4, is GAGVSQSPSNKVTEKGKDVELRCDPISGHTALYWYRQSLGQGLEFLIYFQGNSAPDKSGLPSDRFSAERTGGSVSTLTIQRTQQEDSAVYLCASSSEGQGSIQYFGAGTRLSVL.